Listed here are 9 T cell receptor beta chains from one sample, sequenced in a study of blood T cell repertoires in COVID-19. TCRdb's table, derived via immunoSEQ multiplex PCR, lists solely in-frame clones and lacks some. The sample records 250,000 or so clones, approximately 91% being singletons. Sequencing was done on a sample of peripheral blood. The receptor set was obtained from a woman in her twenties or thirties with acute or convalescent COVID-19.

This rearrangement joins TRBV9 to TRBJ2-2, with 12 bases matching TRBD2. Trimming cost V 4 bases and J 5 bases; bases outside gene matches: 9. CDR1 and CDR2 (germline): SGDLS, YYNGEE. This CDR3 comprises 17 residues. As DNA, the CDR3 is TGTGCCAGCAGCCATCAACTAGCGGGAGGAAGGACCGGGGAGCTGTTTTTT. This codes for CASSHQLAGGRTGELFF.

This chain connects TRBV11-2 to TRBJ1-6; the D gene is possibly TRBD1 (5 bases). Germline V gives CDR1 SGHAT, CDR2 FQNNGV. V lost 2 bases and J lost 9, with 11 bases in between. This CDR3 is built from 14 residues. Written as DNA, the CDR3 is TGTGCCAGCAGCTTAAGCAGGGCCGGTTCACCCCTCCACTTT. Protein product: CASSLSRAGSPLHF.

Only a few counts were recorded for this clone. This chain joins TRBV27 and TRBJ2-7; D not certain. V lost 3 bases and J 3 bases, leaving 9 bases between the germline ends. This CDR3 contains 13 residues. Per the germline V gene, CDR1 is MNHEY and CDR2 is SMNVEV (reference sequence). In DNA form, the CDR3 reads TGTGCCAGCAGTTTCGCGCGAAACTACGAGCAGTACTTC. Its protein is CASSFARNYEQYF.

This rearrangement joins TRBV6-5 to TRBJ2-5, with D tentatively TRBD2 (5 bases). Germline CDR1 is MNHEY and CDR2 is SVGAGI. This CDR3 spans 12 amino acids. The V end was cut by 8 bases, the J end by 4 bases, with 11 bases between. The CDR3 sequence: CASRGFGETQYF. DNA for the CDR3: TGTGCCAGCCGGGGATTTGGAGAGACCCAGTACTTC.

This clone was seen only once. This rearrangement joins TRBV10-3 to TRBJ2-1, with 7 bases aligning to TRBD2. The CDR3 loop spans 13 amino acids. Germline V gene data show CDR1 as ENHRY and CDR2 as SYGVKD. The J segment lost 8 bases and the V segment lost 4 bases, leaving 5 bases of the junction unmatched. CDR3 loop: CAISATSVHEQFF. CDR3 DNA sequence: TGTGCCATCAGTGCAACTAGCGTTCATGAGCAGTTCTTC.

The chain recombines TRBV7-6 with TRBJ1-2; TRBD1 is a possible D gene (5 bases). The V gene's germline CDR1 is SGHVS and CDR2 FNYEAQ. The CDR3 extends over 13 amino acids. Between the trimmed V and J ends, which lost 5 bases and 4 bases, there was a span of 11 bases. The CDR3 nucleotides are TGTGCCAGCAGCCCGGGACTTGGCTATGGCTACACCTTC. Translation gives CASSPGLGYGYTF.

The genes are TRBV11-2 and TRBJ1-5; D unclear. This CDR3 comprises 13 residues. Germline CDR1 and CDR2: SGHAT and FQNNGV. With 0 bases removed from V and 4 bases from J, the gap between germline ends came to 4 bases. CDR3 nucleotide sequence: TGTGCCAGCAGCTTAGAACGGAATCAGCCCCAGCATTTT. Translated, it gives CASSLERNQPQHF.

This clone is a singleton in its sample. This rearrangement joins TRBV10-3 to TRBJ1-1; unclear D gene. The CDR3 sequence is 15 residues long. V was trimmed by 0 bases and J by 10 bases, leaving 18 bases between them. Germline V lookup: CDR1 ENHRY, CDR2 SYGVKD. The chain's CDR3 is CAISESVSGTESAFF. The CDR3 DNA sequence: TGTGCCATCAGTGAGTCTGTGTCTGGCACGGAGTCAGCTTTCTTT.

This clone was detected only once. The chain uses TRBV6-2 or TRBV6-3 and TRBJ2-7; possibly TRBD2 for D (5 bases). V dropped 0 bases and J dropped 8 bases, with 20 bases sitting between them. CDR1 is MNHEY, CDR2 SVGEGT, per germline. The CDR3 has 16 amino acids. The CDR3 nucleotides are TGTGCCAGCAGTTACTCATTCGAAGTCGGACTTAGAAAGCAGTACTTC. Protein sequence: CASSYSFEVGLRKQYF.